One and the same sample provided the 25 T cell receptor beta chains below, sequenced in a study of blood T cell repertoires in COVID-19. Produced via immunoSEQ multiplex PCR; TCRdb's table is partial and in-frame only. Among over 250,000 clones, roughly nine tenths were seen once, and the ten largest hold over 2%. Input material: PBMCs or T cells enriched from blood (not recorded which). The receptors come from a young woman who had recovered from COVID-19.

The DNA of the CDR3 is TGTGCCAGCAGCCCAGGACAGGGGATAATGTCCTACAATGAGCAGTTCTTC. This codes for CASSPGQGIMSYNEQFF. V gene TRBV3-1 (or the pseudogene TRBV3-2) combines with J gene TRBJ2-1; 9 bases are shared with TRBD1. CDR1 and CDR2 from the germline V gene are LGHDT and YNNKEL (reference sequence). The CDR3 runs 17 residues. V trimming: 4 bases; J trimming: 1 base; junction bases outside the gene matches: 8.

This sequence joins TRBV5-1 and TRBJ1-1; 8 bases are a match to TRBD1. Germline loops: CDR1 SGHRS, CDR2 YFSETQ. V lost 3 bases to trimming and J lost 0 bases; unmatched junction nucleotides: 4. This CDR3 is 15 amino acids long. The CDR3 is CASSSAGGMNTEAFF. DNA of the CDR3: TGCGCCAGCAGCTCGGCAGGGGGCATGAACACTGAAGCTTTCTTT. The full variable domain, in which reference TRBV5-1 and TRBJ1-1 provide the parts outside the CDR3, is KAGVTQTPRYLIKTRGQQVTLSCSPISGHRSVSWYQQTPGQGLQFLFEYFSETQRNKGNFPGRFSGRQFSNSRSEMNVSTLELGDSALYLCASSSAGGMNTEAFFGQGTRLTVV.

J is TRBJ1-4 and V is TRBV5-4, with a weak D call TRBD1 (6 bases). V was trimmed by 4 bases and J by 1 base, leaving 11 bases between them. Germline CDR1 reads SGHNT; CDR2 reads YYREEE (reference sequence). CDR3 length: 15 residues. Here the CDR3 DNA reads TGTGCCAGCAGCCTGCAGGGGAAAACTAATGAAAAACTGTTTTTT. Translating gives CASSLQGKTNEKLFF.

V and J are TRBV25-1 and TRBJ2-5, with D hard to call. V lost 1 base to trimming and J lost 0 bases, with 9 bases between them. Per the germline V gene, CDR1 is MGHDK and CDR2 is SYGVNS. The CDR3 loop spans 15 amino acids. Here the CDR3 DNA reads TGTGCCAGCAGTGAATTTACAGACAACCAAGAGACCCAGTACTTC. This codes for CASSEFTDNQETQYF.

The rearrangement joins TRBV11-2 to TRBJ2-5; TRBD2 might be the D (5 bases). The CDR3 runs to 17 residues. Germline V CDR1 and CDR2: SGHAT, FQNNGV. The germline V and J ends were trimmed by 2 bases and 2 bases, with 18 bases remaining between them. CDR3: CASSLYGVTDTQETQYF. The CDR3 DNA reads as TGTGCCAGCAGCTTATACGGGGTCACTGATACTCAAGAGACCCAGTACTTC.

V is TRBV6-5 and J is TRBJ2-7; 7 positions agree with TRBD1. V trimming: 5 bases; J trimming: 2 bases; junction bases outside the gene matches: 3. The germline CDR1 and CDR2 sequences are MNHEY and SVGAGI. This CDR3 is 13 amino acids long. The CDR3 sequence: CASSRDRTYEQYF. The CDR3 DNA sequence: TGTGCCAGCAGTCGGGACAGAACCTACGAGCAGTACTTC.

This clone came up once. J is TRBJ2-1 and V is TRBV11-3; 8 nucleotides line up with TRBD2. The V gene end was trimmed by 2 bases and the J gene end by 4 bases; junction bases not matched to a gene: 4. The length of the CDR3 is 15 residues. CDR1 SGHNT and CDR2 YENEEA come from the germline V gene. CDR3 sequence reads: CASSLNSGVYNEQFF. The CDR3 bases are TGTGCCAGCAGCTTAAATAGCGGGGTATACAATGAGCAGTTCTTC. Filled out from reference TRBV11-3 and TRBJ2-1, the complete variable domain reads EAGVVQSPRYKIIEKKQPVAFWCNPISGHNTLYWYLQNLGQGPELLIRYENEEAVDDSQLPKDRFSAERLKGVDSTLKIQPAELGDSAVYLCASSLNSGVYNEQFFGPGTRLTVL.

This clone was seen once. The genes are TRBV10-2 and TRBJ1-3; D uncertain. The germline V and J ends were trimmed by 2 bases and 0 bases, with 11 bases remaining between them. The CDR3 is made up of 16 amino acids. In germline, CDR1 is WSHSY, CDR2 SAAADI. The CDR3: CASSEVSGRSGNTIYF. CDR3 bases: TGCGCCAGCAGTGAGGTCAGCGGCCGCTCTGGAAACACCATATATTTT.

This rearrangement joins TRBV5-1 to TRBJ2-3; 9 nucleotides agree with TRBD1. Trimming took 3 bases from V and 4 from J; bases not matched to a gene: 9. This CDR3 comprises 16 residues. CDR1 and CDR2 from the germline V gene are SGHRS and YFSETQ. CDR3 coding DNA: TGCGCCAGCAGCTGGGACGGACAGGGGAGGGCAGATACGCAGTATTTT. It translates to CASSWDGQGRADTQYF.

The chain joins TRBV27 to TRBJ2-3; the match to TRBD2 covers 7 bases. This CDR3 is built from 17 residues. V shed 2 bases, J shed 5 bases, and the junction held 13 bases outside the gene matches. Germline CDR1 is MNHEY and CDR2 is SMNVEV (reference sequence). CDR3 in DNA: TGTGCCAGCAGTTTAGGGGAGGGATGGAAAGCTGGAGATACGCAGTATTTT. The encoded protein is CASSLGEGWKAGDTQYF.

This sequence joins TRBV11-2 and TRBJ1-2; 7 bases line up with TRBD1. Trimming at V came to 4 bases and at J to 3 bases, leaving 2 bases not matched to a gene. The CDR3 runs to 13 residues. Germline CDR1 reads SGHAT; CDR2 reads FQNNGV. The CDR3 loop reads CASSSGQYYGYTF. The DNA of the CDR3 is TGTGCCAGCAGCTCGGGACAGTACTATGGCTACACCTTC. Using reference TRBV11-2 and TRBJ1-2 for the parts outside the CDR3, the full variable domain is EAGVAQSPRYKIIEKRQSVAFWCNPISGHATLYWYQQILGQGPKLLIQFQNNGVVDDSQLPKDRFSAERLKGVDSTLKIQPAKLEDSAVYLCASSSGQYYGYTFGSGTRLTVV.

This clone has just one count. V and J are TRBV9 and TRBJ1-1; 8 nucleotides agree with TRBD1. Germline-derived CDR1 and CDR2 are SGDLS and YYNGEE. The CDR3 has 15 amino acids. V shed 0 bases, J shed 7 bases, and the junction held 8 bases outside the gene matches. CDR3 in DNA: TGTGCCAGCAGCGTAGTACCCCAGGGGGCAGTTGAAGCTTTCTTT. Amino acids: CASSVVPQGAVEAFF.

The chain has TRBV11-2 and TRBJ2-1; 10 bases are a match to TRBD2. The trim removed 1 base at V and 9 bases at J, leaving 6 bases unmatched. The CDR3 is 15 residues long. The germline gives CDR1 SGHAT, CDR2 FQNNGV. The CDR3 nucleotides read TGTGCCAGCAGCTTAGGGGTAGCGGGGGGTGTTGAGCAGTTCTTC. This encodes CASSLGVAGGVEQFF.

The CDR3 protein is CASSLRDRDLQETQYF. For the CDR3, the DNA is TGTGCCAGCAGCTTGAGGGACAGGGATCTTCAAGAGACCCAGTACTTC. This sequence joins TRBV5-5 and TRBJ2-5; 9 bases match TRBD1. In germline, CDR1 is SGHKS, CDR2 YYEKEE (reference sequence). CDR3 length: 16 amino acids. V lost 1 base, J lost 2 bases, and 6 bases stayed unmatched. Complete variable domain (other parts from reference TRBV5-5 and TRBJ2-5): DAGVTQSPTHLIKTRGQQVTLRCSPISGHKSVSWYQQVLGQGPQFIFQYYEKEERGRGNFPDRFSARQFPNYSSELNVNALLLGDSALYLCASSLRDRDLQETQYFGPGTRLLVL.

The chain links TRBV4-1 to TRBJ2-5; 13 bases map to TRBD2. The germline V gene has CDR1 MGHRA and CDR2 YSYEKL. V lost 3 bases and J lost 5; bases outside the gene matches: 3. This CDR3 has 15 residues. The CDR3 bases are TGCGCCAGCAGCCACGTGACTAGCGGGGGGGAGACCCAGTACTTC. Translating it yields CASSHVTSGGETQYF.

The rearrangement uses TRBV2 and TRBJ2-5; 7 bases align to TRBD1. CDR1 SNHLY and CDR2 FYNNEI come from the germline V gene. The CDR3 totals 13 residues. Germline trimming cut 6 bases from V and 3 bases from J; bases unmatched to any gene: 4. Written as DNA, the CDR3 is TGTGCCAGCAGCGCCGGGACAGAAGAGACCCAGTACTTC. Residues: CASSAGTEETQYF.

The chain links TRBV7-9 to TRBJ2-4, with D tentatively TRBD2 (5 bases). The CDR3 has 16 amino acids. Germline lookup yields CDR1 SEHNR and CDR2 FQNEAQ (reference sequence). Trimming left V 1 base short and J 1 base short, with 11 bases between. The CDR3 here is CASSLGGSGAKNIQYF. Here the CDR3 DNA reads TGTGCCAGCAGCTTAGGAGGTTCGGGGGCCAAAAACATTCAGTACTTC.

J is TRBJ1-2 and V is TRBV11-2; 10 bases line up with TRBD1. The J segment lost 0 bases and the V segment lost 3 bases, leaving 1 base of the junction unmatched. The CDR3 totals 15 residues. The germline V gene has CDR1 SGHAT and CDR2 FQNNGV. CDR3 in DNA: TGTGCCAGCAGCTTTGGGACAGGGGCTAACTATGGCTACACCTTC. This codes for CASSFGTGANYGYTF. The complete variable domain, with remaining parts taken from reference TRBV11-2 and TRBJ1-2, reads EAGVAQSPRYKIIEKRQSVAFWCNPISGHATLYWYQQILGQGPKLLIQFQNNGVVDDSQLPKDRFSAERLKGVDSTLKIQPAKLEDSAVYLCASSFGTGANYGYTFGSGTRLTVV.

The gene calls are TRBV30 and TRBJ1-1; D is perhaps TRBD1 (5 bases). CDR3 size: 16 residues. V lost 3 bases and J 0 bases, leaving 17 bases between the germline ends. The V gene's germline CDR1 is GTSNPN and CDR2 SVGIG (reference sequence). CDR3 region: CAWSPRGSRVNTEAFF. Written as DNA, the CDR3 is TGTGCCTGGAGCCCGCGGGGCTCGAGAGTGAACACTGAAGCTTTCTTT.

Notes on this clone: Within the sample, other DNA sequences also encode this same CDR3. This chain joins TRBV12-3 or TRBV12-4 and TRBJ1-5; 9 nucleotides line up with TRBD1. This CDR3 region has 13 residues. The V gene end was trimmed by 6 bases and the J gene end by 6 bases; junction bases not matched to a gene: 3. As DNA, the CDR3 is TGTGCCAGCAGCTTGGACAGGGGTCAGCCCCAGCATTTT. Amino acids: CASSLDRGQPQHF.

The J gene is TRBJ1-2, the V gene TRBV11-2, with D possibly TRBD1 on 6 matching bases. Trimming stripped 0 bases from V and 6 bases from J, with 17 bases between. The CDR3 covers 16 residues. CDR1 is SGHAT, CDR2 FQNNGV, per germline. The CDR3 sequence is CASSLDQGGGNHGYTF. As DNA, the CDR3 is TGTGCCAGCAGCTTAGATCAGGGTGGGGGCAACCATGGCTACACCTTC.

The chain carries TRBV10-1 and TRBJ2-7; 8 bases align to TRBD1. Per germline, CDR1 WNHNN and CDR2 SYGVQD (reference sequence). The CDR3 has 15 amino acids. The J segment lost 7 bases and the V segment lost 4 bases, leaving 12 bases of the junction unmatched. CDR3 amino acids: CASSGAWDRLREQYF. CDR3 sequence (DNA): TGCGCCAGCAGTGGAGCTTGGGACAGGCTGAGGGAGCAGTACTTC.

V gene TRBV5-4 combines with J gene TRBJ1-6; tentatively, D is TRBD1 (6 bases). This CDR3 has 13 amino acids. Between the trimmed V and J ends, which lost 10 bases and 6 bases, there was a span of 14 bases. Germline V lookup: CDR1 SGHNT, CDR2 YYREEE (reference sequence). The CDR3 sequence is CADGTSLNSPLHF. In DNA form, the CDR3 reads TGTGCCGACGGGACATCACTTAATTCACCCCTCCACTTT.

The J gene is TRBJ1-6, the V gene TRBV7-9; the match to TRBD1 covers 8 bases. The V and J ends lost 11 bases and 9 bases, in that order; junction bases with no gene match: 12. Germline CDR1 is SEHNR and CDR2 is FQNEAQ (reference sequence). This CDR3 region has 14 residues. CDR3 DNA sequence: TGTGCCTACGACCGGGACAGGCTTAGTTCACCCCTCCACTTT. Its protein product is CAYDRDRLSSPLHF.

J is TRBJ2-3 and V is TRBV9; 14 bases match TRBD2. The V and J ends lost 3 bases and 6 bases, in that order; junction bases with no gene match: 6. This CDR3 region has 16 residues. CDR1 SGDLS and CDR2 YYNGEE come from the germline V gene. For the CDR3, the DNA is TGTGCCAGCAGCGGCCTGACTAGCGGGGGGGCGGATACGCAGTATTTT. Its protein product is CASSGLTSGGADTQYF. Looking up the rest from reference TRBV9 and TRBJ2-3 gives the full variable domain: DSGVTQTPKHLITATGQRVTLRCSPRSGDLSVYWYQQSLDQGLQFLIQYYNGEERAKGNILERFSAQQFPDLHSELNLSSLELGDSALYFCASSGLTSGGADTQYFGPGTRLTVL.